This TCR beta chain was retrieved from a study of cytomegalovirus exposure and HLA in healthy donors. Study observations and caveats: In vitro data verified a few CMV-associated chains as specific for CMV antigens.

Profiling relied on immunoSEQ multiplex PCR, and the TCRdb table lists in-frame clones only, not all of them. Here the sample spans some 140,000 clones, roughly nine tenths being singletons. With regard to this clone: Its antigen remains unknown.

In germline, CDR1 is MDHEN, CDR2 SYDVKM. Trimming took 6 bases from V and 8 from J, leaving 15 bases between them. The CDR3 is 13 residues long. This rearrangement joins TRBV28 to TRBJ2-3; tentative D call: TRBD1 (5 bases). This TCR derives from a woman in her late teens or twenties in good health and CMV-seropositive. Sequenced input: PBMCs. The CDR3 spells CASSTPQGSTQYF. Written as DNA, the CDR3 is TGTGCCAGCAGCACGCCTCAGGGTAGTACGCAGTATTTT. Full variable domain (rest looked up from reference TRBV28 and TRBJ2-3): DVKVTQSSRYLVKRTGEKVFLECVQDMDHENMFWYRQDPGLGLRLIYFSYDVKMKEKGDIPEGYSVSREKKERFSLILESASTNQTSMYLCASSTPQGSTQYFGPGTRLTVL.